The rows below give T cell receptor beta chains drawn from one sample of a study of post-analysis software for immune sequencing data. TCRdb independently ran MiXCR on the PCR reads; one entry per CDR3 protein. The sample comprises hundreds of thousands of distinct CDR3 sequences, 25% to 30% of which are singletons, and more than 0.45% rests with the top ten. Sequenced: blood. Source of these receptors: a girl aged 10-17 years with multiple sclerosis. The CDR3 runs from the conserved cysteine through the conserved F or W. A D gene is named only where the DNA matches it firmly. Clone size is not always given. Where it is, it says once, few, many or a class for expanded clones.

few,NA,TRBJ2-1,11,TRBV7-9,TGTGCCAGCAACCAACACAATGAGCAGTTCTTC,CASNQHNEQFF
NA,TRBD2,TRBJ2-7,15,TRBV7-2,TGTGCCAGCAGCTTTTCGACTAGCGGGAGCTACGAGCAGTACTTC,CASSFSTSGSYEQYF
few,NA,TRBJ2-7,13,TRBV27,TGTGCCAGTCGGGCCGGATCCTCCTACGAGCAGTACTTC,CASRAGSSYEQYF
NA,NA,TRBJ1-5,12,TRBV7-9,TGTGCCAACAGCTTTCCGAATCAGCCCCAGCATTTT,CANSFPNQPQHF
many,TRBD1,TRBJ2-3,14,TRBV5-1,TGCGCCAGCAGCTTGACAGGGGTCACAGATACGCAGTATTTT,CASSLTGVTDTQYF
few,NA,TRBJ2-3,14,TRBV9,TGTGCCAGCAGCGCCAGGAGTGTTGCAGATACGCAGTATTTT,CASSARSVADTQYF
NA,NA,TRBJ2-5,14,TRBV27,TGTGCCAGCAGTTTGTCAAAAGACGGTGGTGAGCAGTACTTC,CASSLSKDGGEQYF
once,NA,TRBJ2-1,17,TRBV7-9,TGTGCCAGCAAACAATCCGGGACTCCTAGCTCCTACAATGAGCAGTTCTTC,CASKQSGTPSSYNEQFF
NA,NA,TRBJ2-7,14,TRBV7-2,TGTGCCAGCAGCTTAGAGTGGGTCTCCTACGAGAAGTACTTC,CASSLEWVSYEKYF
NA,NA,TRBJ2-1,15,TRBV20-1,TGCAGTGCTAGTGGGCCGCTGGGGTCCTACAATGAGCAGTTCTTC,CSASGPLGSYNEQFF
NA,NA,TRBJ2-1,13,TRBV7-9,TGTGCCAGCAGCGGGGGGGCTTATGATGAGCAGTTCTTC,CASSGGAYDEQFF
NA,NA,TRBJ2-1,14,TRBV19,TGTGCCAGTAGTATGGCGGGATCCTACAATGAGCAGTTCTTC,CASSMAGSYNEQFF
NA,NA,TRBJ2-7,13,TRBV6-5,TGTGCCAGCAGTTACGGCAACTCCTACGAGCAGTACTTC,CASSYGNSYEQYF
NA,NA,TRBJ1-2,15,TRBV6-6,TGTGCCAGCAGTTACTCGTTTCAGGCCGCGTGGGGCTACACCTTC,CASSYSFQAAWGYTF
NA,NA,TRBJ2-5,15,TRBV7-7,TGTGCCAGCAGCTCCCCCGTTCACGGGGTAGAGACCCAGTACTTC,CASSSPVHGVETQYF
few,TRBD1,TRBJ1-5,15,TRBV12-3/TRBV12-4,TGTGCCAGCAGCGGGGGACAGTTGAGCAATCAGCCCCAGCATTTT,CASSGGQLSNQPQHF
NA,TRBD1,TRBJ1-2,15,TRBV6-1,TGTGCCAGCAGGGAGGACAGGAACCCAAAGGATGGCTACACCTTC,CASREDRNPKDGYTF
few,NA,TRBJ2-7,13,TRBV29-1,TGCAGCGTTCTTTTGGGGGATTCCTACGAGCAGTACTTC,CSVLLGDSYEQYF
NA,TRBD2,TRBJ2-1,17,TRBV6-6,TGTGCCAGCAGTCCCCTCGGGCGGGGGGGCCACTGGAATGAGCAGTTCTTC,CASSPLGRGGHWNEQFF
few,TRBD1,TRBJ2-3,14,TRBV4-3,TGCGCCAGCAGCCAGGCTACAGGGGGGTATACGCAGTATTTT,CASSQATGGYTQYF
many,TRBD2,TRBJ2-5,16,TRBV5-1,TGCGCCAGCACGTCAGGGACTAGCGCCCAACAAGAGACCCAGTACTTC,CASTSGTSAQQETQYF
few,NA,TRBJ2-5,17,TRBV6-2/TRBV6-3,TGTGCCAGCAGTTACTCTGTCCCGGGTAGCGGACAAGAGACCCAGTACTTC,CASSYSVPGSGQETQYF
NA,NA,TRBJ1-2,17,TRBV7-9,TGTGCCAGCAGCTTCGTGCAGGGCGCCCTTCGGGACTATGGCTGCACCTTC,CASSFVQGALRDYGCTF